This entry lists 31 T cell receptor beta chains sequenced from one sample in a study of T-cell memory formation after mild COVID-19. One entry per CDR3 protein results from TCRdb running MiXCR on the 5' RACE reads. The repertoire holds approximately 89,000 distinct CDR3 sequences, about 13% seen once, with 41% in the top ten. The specimen was PBMCs or a T cell subset sorted from them (not recorded which). The receptors here all came from a young man who had mild COVID-19 (a few samples of this study predate the infection). Cell type and time point are not known.

This clonotype was seen a few times. The chain couples TRBV7-9 to TRBJ2-7; no reliable D call. The CDR3 sequence is 13 residues long. The germline gives CDR1 SEHNR, CDR2 FQNEAQ (reference sequence). V was clipped by 2 bases and J by 0 bases, with 5 bases between them. For the CDR3, the DNA is TGTGCCAGCAGCTTACCAAGCTCCTACGAGCAGTACGTC. Encoded protein: CASSLPSSYEQYV.

This rearrangement joins TRBV24-1 to TRBJ2-2; D remains ambiguous. CDR1 is KGHDR, CDR2 SFDVKD, per germline. The CDR3 consists of 13 residues. V dropped 4 bases and J dropped 6 bases, with 8 bases sitting between them. The CDR3 DNA reads as TGTGCCACCAGTGACGATACAGCCGGGGAGCTGTTTTTT. This translates into CATSDDTAGELFF.

The chain is built from TRBV4-1 and TRBJ2-3; 12 bases fit TRBD2. With 4 bases clipped from V and 2 bases from J, the junction kept 7 bases outside the gene matches. CDR3 length: 17 residues. CDR1 is MGHRA and CDR2 is YSYEKL in the germline V gene. DNA for the CDR3: TGCGCCAGCAGCCGAACCGCTAGCGGGGGGGCCACAGATACGCAGTATTTT. It codes for CASSRTASGGATDTQYF.

The rearrangement joins TRBV6-1 to TRBJ2-2, with a weak D call TRBD1 (6 bases). The CDR3 is made up of 19 amino acids. Germline CDR1 reads MNHNS; CDR2 reads SASEGT. V gave up 4 bases and J gave up 4 bases, with 25 bases separating them. DNA of the CDR3: TGTGCCAGCAGTGGCGGGTCGTACAGGGAAGTTTGGTTCACCGGGGAGCTGTTTTTT. Its translation: CASSGGSYREVWFTGELFF.

This clonotype was recorded a few times. The CDR3 protein is CASSPSGRGSSNEQFF. CDR3 in DNA: TGCGCCAGCAGCCCCTCGGGGCGGGGATCCAGCAATGAGCAGTTCTTC. The chain joins TRBV4-1 to TRBJ2-1, with D possibly matching TRBD2 (6 bases). The CDR3 has 16 residues. Germline CDR1 MGHRA, CDR2 YSYEKL. V dropped 4 bases and J dropped 6 bases, with 19 bases sitting between them.

This clonotype was detected a few times. The chain links TRBV7-9 to TRBJ1-2, with TRBD1 as a possible D gene (5 bases). The CDR3 is 12 residues long. Germline V gives CDR1 SEHNR, CDR2 FQNEAQ (reference sequence). Between the trimmed V and J ends, which lost 7 bases and 8 bases, there was a span of 14 bases. Here the CDR3 DNA reads TGTGCCAGCACGGGGCGGAGGGGCGGCTACACCTTC. Translating gives CASTGRRGGYTF. The full variable domain, rest sourced from reference TRBV7-9 and TRBJ1-2, is DTGVSQNPRHKITKRGQNVTFRCDPISEHNRLYWYRQTLGQGPEFLTYFQNEAQLEKSRLLSDRFSAERPKGSFSTLEIQRTEQGDSAMYLCASTGRRGGYTFGSGTRLTVV.

A few counts support this clonotype. This rearrangement joins TRBV4-3 to TRBJ1-1; TRBD1 might be the D (5 bases). The CDR3 contains 17 residues. Germline V gene data show CDR1 as LGHNA and CDR2 as YSLEER. The V gene lost 0 bases and the J gene lost 2 bases, with 16 bases spanning the gap. The CDR3 region is CASSQEGFGGDNTEAFF. The DNA of the CDR3 is TGCGCCAGCAGCCAAGAAGGCTTTGGAGGGGATAACACTGAAGCTTTCTTT.

The V gene is TRBV2, the J gene TRBJ2-5; D is unclear. The CDR3 is 14 residues long. Germline V gene data show CDR1 as SNHLY and CDR2 as FYNNEI. The ends were cut back, 0 bases at V and 4 bases at J, with 9 bases in the middle. In DNA form, the CDR3 reads TGTGCCAGCAGTGAAGCGCACGCAGCAGAGACCCAGTACTTC. This codes for CASSEAHAAETQYF.

This clonotype was seen a few times. The chain recombines TRBV7-6 with TRBJ2-2; no definite D call. In germline, CDR1 is SGHVS, CDR2 FNYEAQ. The CDR3 is made up of 12 amino acids. The V end lost 5 bases, the J end lost 9 bases, and 10 bases lay between the germline ends. CDR3 DNA sequence: TGTGCCAGCAGCCCCCCTGAAAGGGAGCTGTTTTTT. Encoded protein: CASSPPERELFF.

The genes are TRBV12-3 or TRBV12-4 and TRBJ1-1; 7 nucleotides align to TRBD1. This CDR3 has 14 amino acids. The J segment lost 3 bases and the V segment lost 6 bases, leaving 7 bases of the junction unmatched. The CDR3 here is CASRYGRGDTEAFF. The CDR3 DNA reads as TGTGCCAGCAGGTATGGCAGGGGGGACACTGAAGCTTTCTTT.

This clonotype has a handful of counts. The rearrangement joins TRBV7-9 to TRBJ2-1; perhaps TRBD2 as D (6 bases). Per germline, CDR1 SEHNR and CDR2 FQNEAQ (reference sequence). V lost 1 base to trimming and J lost 3 bases, with 10 bases between them. CDR3 length equals 15 residues. The CDR3 DNA reads TGTGCCAGCAGCTTAGGCGGGGATGGCTACAATGAGCAGTTCTTC. It yields the protein CASSLGGDGYNEQFF.

This clonotype occurred a few times. The chain carries TRBV7-6 and TRBJ2-2; D ambiguous. V lost 1 base and J 2 bases, leaving 5 bases between the germline ends. This CDR3 region has 14 residues. CDR1 SGHVS and CDR2 FNYEAQ come from the germline V gene. The CDR3 region is CASSLGRNTGELFF. The CDR3 bases are TGTGCCAGCAGCTTAGGACGAAACACCGGGGAGCTGTTTTTT.

Note on this clonotype: This may arise from a read error, as a much more abundant clone is one base away. The rearrangement uses TRBV2 and TRBJ2-3; weak D call: TRBD2 (6 bases). The germline gives CDR1 SNHLY, CDR2 FYNNEI. The CDR3 extends over 11 amino acids. The ends were cut back, 6 bases at V and 6 bases at J, with 7 bases in the middle. The CDR3 sequence is CASRGGDTQYF. The CDR3 coding sequence is TGTGCCAGCAGAGGAGGGGATACGCAGTATTTT.

The chain recombines TRBV12-3 or TRBV12-4 with TRBJ2-7; D is possibly TRBD1 (5 bases). Trimming removed 1 base at V and 3 bases at J, with 10 bases between. CDR3 length equals 14 residues. The CDR3 coding sequence is TGTGCCAGCAGTTTAGGGGGCACTGACTACGAGCAGTACTTC. Protein: CASSLGGTDYEQYF.

The table lists this clonotype with a few counts. CDR3: CARTRVDEQYV. DNA of the CDR3: TGCGCCAGGACCCGGGTCGACGAGCAGTACGTC. The gene calls are TRBV4-1 and TRBJ2-7, with D uncertain. The CDR3 extends over 11 amino acids. Trimming took off 9 bases at V and 5 bases at J, with 11 bases between the two ends. The germline gives CDR1 MGHRA, CDR2 YSYEKL.

This clonotype showed up just a few times. This chain connects TRBV3-1 to TRBJ1-2; TRBD1 matches 10 bases. Germline loops: CDR1 LGHDT, CDR2 YNNKEL (reference sequence). The ends lost 4 bases at V and 1 base at J; junction bases unmatched: 6. This CDR3 comprises 16 residues. The CDR3 region is CASSRGTGAFNYGYTF. The DNA of the CDR3 is TGTGCCAGCAGCCGAGGGACAGGGGCATTTAACTATGGCTACACCTTC. Looking up the rest from reference TRBV3-1 and TRBJ1-2 gives the full variable domain: DTAVSQTPKYLVTQMGNDKSIKCEQNLGHDTMYWYKQDSKKFLKIMFSYNNKELIINETVPNRFSPKSPDKAHLNLHINSLELGDSAVYFCASSRGTGAFNYGYTFGSGTRLTVV.

This clonotype was seen more than once but under ten times. The chain couples TRBV7-6 to TRBJ2-3; D gene ambiguous. This CDR3 comprises 13 residues. The V and J ends lost 5 bases and 4 bases respectively, with 10 bases between them. Per germline, CDR1 SGHVS and CDR2 FNYEAQ. CDR3 in DNA: TGTGCCAGCAGCCCGAGGTGGGCAGATACGCAGTATTTT. It is translated as CASSPRWADTQYF.

This clonotype has just a few counts. The CDR3 protein is CASSFQGNNEQFF. In DNA form, the CDR3 reads TGTGCCAGCAGCTTTCAGGGTAACAATGAGCAGTTCTTC. The V call is TRBV7-9, the J call TRBJ2-1; weak D call: TRBD1 (5 bases). Deletions cut 3 bases from V and 5 bases from J, with 8 bases between. The CDR3 loop spans 13 amino acids. Germline loops: CDR1 SEHNR, CDR2 FQNEAQ (reference sequence). The whole variable domain, filled in from reference TRBV7-9 and TRBJ2-1, reads DTGVSQNPRHKITKRGQNVTFRCDPISEHNRLYWYRQTLGQGPEFLTYFQNEAQLEKSRLLSDRFSAERPKGSFSTLEIQRTEQGDSAMYLCASSFQGNNEQFFGPGTRLTVL.

V is TRBV28 and J is TRBJ1-1; 7 bases align to TRBD1. This CDR3 region has 17 residues. The V and J ends lost 4 bases and 1 base, in that order; junction bases with no gene match: 12. The germline CDR1 and CDR2 sequences are MDHEN and SYDVKM. The CDR3 loop reads CASSYPRTGPSNTEAFF. The CDR3 DNA sequence: TGTGCCAGCAGTTACCCCCGGACAGGACCTTCGAACACTGAAGCTTTCTTT.

The chain recombines TRBV20-1 with TRBJ2-7, with 8 bases fitting TRBD2. The CDR3 consists of 15 residues. Germline-derived CDR1 and CDR2 are DFQATT and SNEGSKA (reference sequence). V dropped 0 bases and J dropped 0; count of bases not matched to a gene: 4. DNA of the CDR3: TGCAGTGCTAGAGATCCGGGGGGGAGCTCCTACGAGCAGTACTTC. Protein sequence: CSARDPGGSSYEQYF.

This clonotype has just a few counts. Here the CDR3 reads CSVERGQRLNEQFF. The DNA of the CDR3 is TGCAGCGTTGAACGCGGACAGCGCCTCAATGAGCAGTTCTTC. The J gene is TRBJ2-1, the V gene TRBV29-1; TRBD1 might be the D (6 bases). V was pared by 2 bases and J by 6 bases, with 14 bases between. This CDR3 comprises 14 residues. Germline V gives CDR1 SQVTM, CDR2 ANQGSEA.

This clonotype was recorded many times. The V call is TRBV4-2, the J call TRBJ2-3, with 11 bases aligning to TRBD2. Trimming removed 4 bases from V and 5 bases from J; junction bases left unmatched: 11. Looked up from germline, CDR1 is LGHNA and CDR2 is YNFKEQ. The CDR3 covers 17 residues. CDR3 nucleotides: TGTGCCAGCAGCCCAAGGGGAACTAGCGGGGGAGGAGATACGCAGTATTTT. Protein: CASSPRGTSGGGDTQYF.

At least ten counts were recorded for this clonotype. The J gene is TRBJ2-5, the V gene TRBV7-9; 12 bases line up with TRBD2. The CDR3 is 17 residues long. Unmatched junction bases numbered 4, after V lost 1 base and J lost 1 base. Germline V CDR1 and CDR2: SEHNR, FQNEAQ (reference sequence). The CDR3 DNA reads as TGTGCCAGCAGCTTAGTTGGGGGACTAGCGGGCCAAGAGACCCAGTACTTC. Translating gives CASSLVGGLAGQETQYF.

The V and J genes are TRBV10-3 and TRBJ1-3, with a tentative D call TRBD1 (6 bases). Trimming stripped 8 bases from V and 0 bases from J, with 11 bases between. The CDR3 sequence is 14 residues long. CDR1 is ENHRY and CDR2 is SYGVKD in the germline V gene. CDR3 nucleotide sequence: TGTGCCATCGGACAGCATATCTCTGGAAACACCATATATTTT. Amino acid sequence: CAIGQHISGNTIYF.

The table lists this clonotype with a few counts. The rearrangement uses TRBV12-3 or TRBV12-4 and TRBJ2-2, with 11 bases aligning to TRBD1. This CDR3 is 15 amino acids long. V trimming: 6 bases; J trimming: 6 bases; junction bases outside the gene matches: 6. The CDR3 bases are TGTGCCAGCAGGTCGGACAGGGGGCCTGCCGGGGAGCTGTTTTTT. This sequence encodes CASRSDRGPAGELFF.

The chain recombines TRBV6-2 or TRBV6-3 with TRBJ2-1; D unresolved. This CDR3 is 12 amino acids long. Germline values: CDR1 MNHEY, CDR2 SVGEGT. Trimming pared 11 bases from V and 9 bases from J, leaving 17 bases between. The CDR3 nucleotides read TGTGCCTCCAAGACTCTGACTGGTGAGCAGTTCTTC. This codes for CASKTLTGEQFF.

In its sample, this clonotype was seen a few times. The genes are TRBV10-3 and TRBJ2-1; possible D gene TRBD1, 6 bases. CDR3 length: 16 amino acids. Germline CDR1 is ENHRY and CDR2 is SYGVKD. Trimming pared 5 bases from V and 0 bases from J, leaving 14 bases between. The DNA of the CDR3 is TGTGCCATCAGTACGATGGACAGAAGCTCCTACAATGAGCAGTTCTTC. Translated: CAISTMDRSSYNEQFF.

This clonotype was recorded at least ten times. The chain carries TRBV12-3 or TRBV12-4 and TRBJ2-3; 11 nucleotides match TRBD1. This CDR3 contains 14 residues. The ends lost 6 bases at V and 5 bases at J; junction bases unmatched: 4. CDR3 bases: TGTGCCAGCAGACGGGACAGGGGGGGAGATACGCAGTATTTT. This codes for CASRRDRGGDTQYF.

This chain connects TRBV12-3 or TRBV12-4 to TRBJ2-7; D remains ambiguous. The CDR3 is 14 amino acids. The germline V and J ends were trimmed by 8 bases and 3 bases, with 17 bases remaining between them. The CDR3 DNA reads as TGTGCCAGCTCGTCAGGCCCGGGTATCTACGAGCAGTACTTC. It encodes CASSSGPGIYEQYF.

The V gene is TRBV7-3, the J gene TRBJ1-1; tentative D call: TRBD1 (5 bases). The V end lost 5 bases, the J end lost 0 bases, and 13 bases lay between the germline ends. The CDR3 has 15 residues. Looked up from germline, CDR1 is SGHTA and CDR2 is FQGTGA. The CDR3 reads CASSPTGGMNTEAFF. CDR3 sequence (DNA): TGTGCCAGCAGCCCAACGGGGGGGATGAACACTGAAGCTTTCTTT.

This clonotype came up a few times. The chain combines TRBV5-1 with TRBJ2-3, with TRBD2 as a possible D gene (5 bases). Germline CDR1 SGHRS, CDR2 YFSETQ. Trimming took 0 bases from V and 7 from J, leaving 18 bases between them. The CDR3 extends over 16 amino acids. The CDR3 loop is CASSLGLGAEWNTQYF. The CDR3, as DNA: TGCGCCAGCAGCTTGGGTTTGGGAGCGGAGTGGAATACGCAGTATTTT.